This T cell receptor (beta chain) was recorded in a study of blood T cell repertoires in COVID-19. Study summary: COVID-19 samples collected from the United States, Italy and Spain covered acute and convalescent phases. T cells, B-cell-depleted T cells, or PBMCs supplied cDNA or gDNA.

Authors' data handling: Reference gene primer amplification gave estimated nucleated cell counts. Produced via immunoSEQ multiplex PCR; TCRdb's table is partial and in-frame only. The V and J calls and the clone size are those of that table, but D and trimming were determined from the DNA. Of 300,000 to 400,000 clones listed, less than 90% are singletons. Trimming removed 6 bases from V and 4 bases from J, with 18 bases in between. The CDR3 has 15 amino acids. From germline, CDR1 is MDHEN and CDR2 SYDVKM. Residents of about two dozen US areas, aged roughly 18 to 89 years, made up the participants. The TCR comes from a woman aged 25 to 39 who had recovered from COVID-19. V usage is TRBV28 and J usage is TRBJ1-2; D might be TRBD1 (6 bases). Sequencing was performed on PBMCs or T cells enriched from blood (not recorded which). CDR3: CASSPAPGQFYGYTF. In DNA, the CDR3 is TGTGCCAGCAGCCCCGCCCCGGGACAATTCTATGGCTACACCTTC.